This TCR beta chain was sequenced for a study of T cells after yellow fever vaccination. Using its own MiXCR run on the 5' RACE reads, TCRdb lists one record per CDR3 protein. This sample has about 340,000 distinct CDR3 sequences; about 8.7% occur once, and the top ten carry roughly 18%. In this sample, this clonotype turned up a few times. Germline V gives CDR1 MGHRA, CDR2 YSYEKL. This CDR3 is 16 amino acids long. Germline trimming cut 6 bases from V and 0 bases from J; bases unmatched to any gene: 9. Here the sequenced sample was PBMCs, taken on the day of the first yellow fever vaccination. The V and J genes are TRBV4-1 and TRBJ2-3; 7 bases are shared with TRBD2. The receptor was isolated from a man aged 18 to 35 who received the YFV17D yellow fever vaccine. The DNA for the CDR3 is TGCGCCAGCAGACTGAATCCGGGACTAAGCACAGATACGCAGTATTTT. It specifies CASRLNPGLSTDTQYF.